The 32 T cell receptor beta chains below were found in one sample sequenced in a study of CD8+CD57+ T cells in acquired aplastic anemia. Template material for TCR beta VDJ and CDR3 profiling consisted of genomic DNA. TCRdb used MiXCR to reprocess the reads, holding one entry per CDR3 protein. The sample lists over 150,000 distinct CDR3 sequences, roughly 40% occurring once. Sequencing was carried out using sorted CD4+, CD8+, or CD8+CD57+ T cells (not recorded which) from PBMCs. These receptors originate from a human donor in good health.

V gene TRBV5-6 combines with J gene TRBJ2-6; 7 bases map to TRBD1. Trimming took 4 bases from V and 4 from J; bases not matched to a gene: 14. The length of the CDR3 is 18 residues. Per the germline V gene, CDR1 is SGHDT and CDR2 is YYEEEE. The CDR3 loop reads CASSMNGQGVRGANVLTF. The DNA for the CDR3 is TGTGCCAGCAGCATGAACGGGCAGGGGGTGCGAGGGGCCAACGTCCTGACTTTC.

CDR3 sequence: CASSPAGGEKLFF. As DNA, the CDR3 is TGTGCCAGCTCACCGGCGGGCGGCGAAAAACTGTTTTTT. The gene calls are TRBV18 and TRBJ1-4, with no clear D. Germline assignment: CDR1 KGHSH and CDR2 LQKENI. V dropped 3 bases and J dropped 8 bases, with 10 bases sitting between them. The CDR3 extends over 13 amino acids.

V usage is TRBV20-1 and J usage is TRBJ2-5, with D possibly being TRBD2 (6 bases). Germline V lookup: CDR1 DFQATT, CDR2 SNEGSKA (reference sequence). This CDR3 has 14 amino acids. V shed 3 bases and J shed 4 bases, with 15 bases lying between them. The CDR3 DNA follows: TGCAGTGCTAGGCCGGGGACTGGGGCAGAGACCCAGTACTTC. Translation gives CSARPGTGAETQYF.

A few counts support this clonotype. The V call is TRBV19, the J call TRBJ1-6, with D possibly TRBD1 on 6 matching bases. CDR1 LNHDA and CDR2 SQIVND come from the germline V gene (reference sequence). CDR3 length: 14 residues. V lost 3 bases and J 9 bases, leaving 12 bases between the germline ends. The CDR3 bases are TGTGCCAGTAGTATGTGGGGGGCTGGTTCACCCCTCCACTTT. It yields the protein CASSMWGAGSPLHF.

The sample holds many counts of this clonotype. V and J are TRBV29-1 and TRBJ1-1; D not resolved. V lost 7 bases and J 4 bases, leaving 16 bases between the germline ends. The germline gives CDR1 SQVTM, CDR2 ANQGSEA. The length of the CDR3 is 13 residues. DNA of the CDR3: TGCAGCGCCCACCGGGCCCCGGGCACTGAAGCTTTCTTT. Translation: CSAHRAPGTEAFF.

Details on this clonotype: This likely comes from a read error, as the CDR3 has no conserved phenylalanine or tryptophan at its end. The V gene is TRBV11-1, the J gene TRBJ2-2; possibly TRBD1 for D (6 bases). Trimming shortened V by 0 bases and J by 2 bases, and 22 bases separated the two germline ends. CDR1 is SGHAT, CDR2 FQDESV, per germline (reference sequence). The CDR3 is made up of 20 amino acids. The chain's CDR3 is CASSLAGSAGERGNTGELFS. CDR3 sequence (DNA): TGTGCCAGCAGCTTAGCAGGGTCGGCAGGGGAGCGAGGAAACACCGGGGAGCTGTTTTCT.

This clonotype was picked up many times. The chain carries TRBV7-6 and TRBJ2-1; 13 bases are shared with TRBD2. The CDR3 consists of 16 residues. Germline assignment: CDR1 SGHVS and CDR2 FNYEAQ. V lost 2 bases to trimming and J lost 10 bases; unmatched junction nucleotides: 8. In DNA form, the CDR3 reads TGTGCCAGCAGCTTATCCGGACTAGCGGGAGCGAGGGAGCAGTTCTTC. It codes for CASSLSGLAGAREQFF.

This clonotype occurred many times. The V gene is TRBV29-1, the J gene TRBJ1-2; no clear D gene. In germline, CDR1 is SQVTM, CDR2 ANQGSEA. Deletions cut 8 bases from V and 8 bases from J, with 18 bases between. The CDR3 length is 12 residues. CDR3 sequence: CSSDGSPKGYTF. The CDR3 DNA reads TGCAGCTCAGACGGGAGCCCTAAGGGCTACACCTTC.

This chain links TRBV4-1 with TRBJ2-5; TRBD1 or TRBD2 may be the D gene (5 bases each). Germline assignment: CDR1 MGHRA and CDR2 YSYEKL. The V end was cut by 1 base, the J end by 6 bases, with 27 bases between. CDR3 length: 19 residues. As DNA, the CDR3 is TGCGCCAGCAGCCAAGGGTCGGTGCGGGCGGGTGGGGGAGCTCAGACCCAGTACTTC. Protein: CASSQGSVRAGGGAQTQYF.

The table lists this clonotype with many counts. A read error is possible here, since a much larger clone lies one base away. This sequence joins TRBV7-8 and TRBJ2-5, with unresolved D. The CDR3 consists of 12 residues. Germline CDR1 SGHVS, CDR2 FQNEAQ. CDR3 sequence reads: CAGSLNPETQYF. The CDR3 nucleotides read TGTGCCGGCAGCTTGAATCCGGAGACCCAGTACTTC.

Notes on this clonotype: A much larger clone is a single base away; this may be a read error. The chain combines TRBV12-3 or TRBV12-4 with TRBJ1-1, with D perhaps TRBD1 (6 bases). This CDR3 has 15 amino acids. V lost 5 bases and J lost 4, with 17 bases in between. The CDR3 DNA reads TGTGCCAGCAGTATACACAGGGTCGGGAGCACTGAAGCTTTCTTT. It yields the protein CASSIHRVGSTEAFF.

This clonotype was counted at least ten times. The genes are TRBV4-1 and TRBJ1-2; D is uncertain. The V gene lost 4 bases and the J gene lost 5 bases, with 11 bases spanning the gap. Per germline, CDR1 MGHRA and CDR2 YSYEKL. The CDR3 consists of 13 residues. The CDR3 DNA sequence: TGCGCCAGCAGCCCCATAGGGCGGTATGGCTACACCTTC. It specifies CASSPIGRYGYTF.

This chain uses TRBV19 with TRBJ2-5, with 9 bases aligning to TRBD1. CDR3 size: 13 residues. The germline V gene has CDR1 LNHDA and CDR2 SQIVND (reference sequence). Trimming removed 5 bases from V and 9 bases from J; junction bases left unmatched: 7. The CDR3 DNA reads as TGTGCCAGTAGTTCGGGACAGGGTACCCCCCAGTACTTC. Its protein product is CASSSGQGTPQYF.

This clonotype was counted ten times or more. This chain connects TRBV7-3 to TRBJ1-4, with no clear D. Per germline, CDR1 SGHTA and CDR2 FQGTGA. This CDR3 is built from 11 residues. V was clipped by 9 bases and J by 7 bases, with 9 bases between them. The CDR3 reads CASERGEKLFF. The CDR3 bases are TGTGCCAGTGAGAGAGGTGAAAAACTGTTTTTT.

The V call is TRBV10-1, the J call TRBJ2-3; no firm D call. The CDR3 is made up of 15 amino acids. Germline values: CDR1 WNHNN, CDR2 SYGVQD (reference sequence). The V gene lost 0 bases and the J gene lost 2 bases, with 9 bases spanning the gap. The DNA of the CDR3 is TGCGCCAGCAGTGAGTCGGAAAGATTCACAGATACGCAGTATTTT. This gives the protein CASSESERFTDTQYF.

This chain connects TRBV7-2 to TRBJ2-7, with 9 positions matching TRBD2. Unmatched junction bases numbered 4, after V lost 0 bases and J lost 1 base. The germline gives CDR1 SGHTA, CDR2 FQGNSA. The CDR3 consists of 16 residues. CDR3 protein: CASSLALAGHSYEQYF. The CDR3 region has the DNA TGTGCCAGCAGCTTAGCGCTAGCGGGGCATTCCTACGAGCAGTACTTC.

This clonotype was counted many times. The chain links TRBV29-1 to TRBJ2-7; 9 bases are shared with TRBD1. V trimming: 1 base; J trimming: 1 base; junction bases outside the gene matches: 5. This CDR3 contains 15 residues. Looked up from germline, CDR1 is SQVTM and CDR2 is ANQGSEA. The CDR3 loop is CSVEGSGQGSYEQYF. The CDR3 DNA is TGCAGCGTTGAAGGGTCCGGACAGGGGTCCTACGAGCAGTACTTC.

The chain carries TRBV12-3 or TRBV12-4 and TRBJ2-1; the match to TRBD1 covers 11 bases. After removal of 3 bases from V and 10 bases from J, the junction contained 11 bases not matched to a gene. The CDR3 extends over 16 amino acids. In DNA, the CDR3 is TGTGCCAGCAGTTTGATGTTTGGACAGGGGGCCCAAGAGCAGTTCTTC. This gives the protein CASSLMFGQGAQEQFF.

The V and J genes are TRBV10-3 and TRBJ2-7; a possible D gene is TRBD1 (6 bases). There are 12 residues in the CDR3. V lost 10 bases to trimming and J lost 7 bases, with 17 bases between them. From germline, CDR1 is ENHRY and CDR2 SYGVKD. CDR3 sequence (DNA): TGTGCCACGCAGGGGATCCCGTCGGAGCAGTACTTC. This sequence encodes CATQGIPSEQYF.

J is TRBJ1-2 and V is TRBV20-1; D call uncertain. This CDR3 has 12 amino acids. V was trimmed by 4 bases and J by 4 bases, leaving 10 bases between them. Germline CDR1 reads DFQATT; CDR2 reads SNEGSKA (reference sequence). CDR3 DNA sequence: TGCAGTGCTACTGGCTCTAGCTATGGCTACACCTTC. This encodes CSATGSSYGYTF.

The J gene is TRBJ2-7, the V gene TRBV7-8; 7 bases are shared with TRBD2. The CDR3 covers 14 residues. The V segment lost 2 bases and the J segment 3 bases; nucleotides outside the gene matches: 4. Looked up from germline, CDR1 is SGHVS and CDR2 is FQNEAQ. The CDR3 sequence: CASSLLSGVYEQYF. CDR3 DNA: TGTGCCAGCAGCTTATTAAGCGGGGTCTACGAGCAGTACTTC.

V usage is TRBV10-3 and J usage is TRBJ1-2, with D perhaps matching TRBD1 (5 bases). V was pared by 1 base and J by 3 bases, with 18 bases between. Per the germline V gene, CDR1 is ENHRY and CDR2 is SYGVKD. The CDR3 sequence is 17 residues long. The CDR3 region has the DNA TGTGCCATCAGTGAGTACCACTCCCTTAGAGGGGACTATGGCTACACCTTC. Translation: CAISEYHSLRGDYGYTF.

This clonotype was detected ten times or more. This rearrangement joins TRBV9 to TRBJ2-5; 10 bases match TRBD2. This CDR3 is 16 amino acids long. In germline, CDR1 is SGDLS, CDR2 YYNGEE. Trimming took 0 bases from V and 7 from J; bases not matched to a gene: 9. CDR3 DNA: TGTGCCAGCAGCGTAGTGGCTAGCGGGAGTTTAGCGACCCAGTACTTC. This encodes CASSVVASGSLATQYF.

The chain is built from TRBV7-6 and TRBJ2-7, with 11 bases fitting TRBD2. J gave up 3 bases and V 6 bases, and 7 bases lay outside the gene matches. Germline V CDR1 and CDR2: SGHVS, FNYEAQ. This CDR3 spans 15 amino acids. As DNA, the CDR3 is TGTGCCAGCAGTATACTAGCGGGAGAGTTCTACGAGCAGTACTTC. This translates into CASSILAGEFYEQYF.

In the case of this clonotype: A much larger clone differs by one base, so this may be a read error. V usage is TRBV12-3 or TRBV12-4 and J usage is TRBJ2-5; D call uncertain. The ends were cut back, 6 bases at V and 2 bases at J, with 19 bases in the middle. The length of the CDR3 is 16 residues. CDR3 coding DNA: TGTGCCAGCAGCCCACCTCCGGAACAGAGACAAGAGACCCAGTACTTC. Protein product: CASSPPPEQRQETQYF.

This clonotype was seen repeatedly, ten times or more. The rearrangement uses TRBV13 and TRBJ2-1; D is possibly TRBD1 (6 bases). Trimming shortened V by 8 bases and J by 5 bases, and 16 bases separated the two germline ends. The CDR3 covers 14 residues. Per the germline V gene, CDR1 is PRHDT and CDR2 is FYEKMQ (reference sequence). The CDR3 loop reads CASVMTGRNNEQFF. CDR3 DNA sequence: TGTGCCAGCGTGATGACAGGCCGGAACAATGAGCAGTTCTTC.

This clonotype has a count of ten or more. CDR3 protein: CSVGQQETQYF. CDR3 sequence (DNA): TGCAGCGTCGGACAGCAAGAGACCCAGTACTTC. The chain joins TRBV29-1 to TRBJ2-5; D may be TRBD1 (6 bases). Trimming left V 6 bases short and J 2 bases short, with 7 bases between. CDR1 is SQVTM and CDR2 is ANQGSEA in the germline V gene. There are 11 residues in the CDR3.

Of note for this clonotype: Being one base from a much bigger clone, this may be a read error. V gene TRBV12-3 or TRBV12-4 combines with J gene TRBJ2-5; TRBD2 is a possible D gene (7 bases). The CDR3 sequence is 17 residues long. Trimming pared 2 bases from V and 4 bases from J, leaving 20 bases between. The CDR3 nucleotides are TGTGCCAGCAGTTTACGGGCTAGGGGGAGGGCCACAGAGACCCAGTACTTC. Its translation is CASSLRARGRATETQYF.

As regards this clonotype: A much larger clone lies a single base off, so this may be a read error. The chain joins TRBV5-1 to TRBJ1-2; TRBD1 might be the D (5 bases). The CDR3 loop spans 14 amino acids. Germline values: CDR1 SGHRS, CDR2 YFSETQ. Here the CDR3 reads CASGFGVGDYGYTF. DNA of the CDR3: TGCGCCAGCGGCTTTGGGGTGGGGGACTATGGCTACACCTTC.

This clonotype appeared many times. J is TRBJ2-5 and V is TRBV19; D remains unclear. The CDR3 has 13 residues. The germline V and J ends were trimmed by 7 bases and 5 bases, with 14 bases remaining between them. Germline CDR1 LNHDA, CDR2 SQIVND (reference sequence). In DNA form, the CDR3 reads TGTGCCAGTAAAGGCCGGTGGTGGGAGACCCAGTACTTC. Its protein is CASKGRWWETQYF. The whole variable domain, remainder taken from reference TRBV19 and TRBJ2-5, is DGGITQSPKYLFRKEGQNVTLSCEQNLNHDAMYWYRQDPGQGLRLIYYSQIVNDFQKGDIAEGYSVSREKKESFPLTVTSAQKNPTAFYLCASKGRWWETQYFGPGTRLLVL.

The chain recombines TRBV6-5 with TRBJ2-1, with 7 bases matching TRBD2. The CDR3 runs to 15 residues. Germline CDR1 is MNHEY and CDR2 is SVGAGI. J was trimmed by 4 bases and V by 4 bases; bases with no gene match: 7. CDR3 sequence: CASSSPASGYNEQFF. CDR3 bases: TGTGCCAGCAGTTCCCCGGCTAGCGGTTACAATGAGCAGTTCTTC.

The V and J genes are TRBV29-1 and TRBJ2-7; D may correspond to TRBD1 or TRBD2 (5 bases each). The germline V gene encodes CDR1 SQVTM and CDR2 ANQGSEA. Between the trimmed V and J ends, which lost 2 bases and 5 bases, there was a span of 7 bases. This CDR3 is 11 amino acids long. As DNA, the CDR3 is TGCAGCGTTGAATGGGACGACGAGCAGTACTTC. Residues: CSVEWDDEQYF.